Below are 32 T cell receptor beta chains sequenced from a single sample in a study of OX40 agonist ivuxolimab in advanced cancers. TCRdb's table, derived via immunoSEQ multiplex PCR, lists solely in-frame clones and lacks some. Here the sample spans 84,000 or so clones, approximately 84% being singletons. Source: CD4+ or CD8+ T cells sorted from blood, taken in a trial of the OX40 agonist ivuxolimab. The source of these receptors is an adult with an advanced solid tumor such as melanoma, head and neck, liver or kidney cancer.

The V gene is TRBV28, the J gene TRBJ2-1; no firm D call. This CDR3 comprises 15 residues. In germline, CDR1 is MDHEN, CDR2 SYDVKM. The germline V and J ends were trimmed by 5 bases and 3 bases, with 14 bases remaining between them. As DNA, the CDR3 is TGTGCCAGCAGTGACCCTCAGGATTACTACAATGAGCAGTTCTTC. This translates into CASSDPQDYYNEQFF.

The chain joins TRBV11-2 to TRBJ1-3, with TRBD1 as a possible D gene (5 bases). This CDR3 is built from 13 residues. Germline CDR1 and CDR2: SGHAT and FQNNGV. V dropped 5 bases and J dropped 2 bases, with 7 bases sitting between them. This CDR3 is CASSRGPGNTIYF. The CDR3, as DNA: TGTGCCAGCAGCCGGGGCCCTGGAAACACCATATATTTT.

V gene TRBV5-4 combines with J gene TRBJ1-3; tentatively, D is TRBD1 (6 bases). Germline-derived CDR1 and CDR2 are SGHNT and YYREEE (reference sequence). CDR3 size: 15 residues. The V gene lost 1 base and the J gene lost 2 bases, with 10 bases spanning the gap. The CDR3 bases are TGTGCCAGCAGCTTGCAGGGGATAGCTGGAAACACCATATATTTT. Its translation is CASSLQGIAGNTIYF.

The chain links TRBV11-1 to TRBJ1-1, with no clear D. With 4 bases removed from V and 1 base from J, the gap between germline ends came to 10 bases. This CDR3 is 14 amino acids long. Germline V gene lookup returns CDR1 SGHAT and CDR2 FQDESV (reference sequence). The CDR3 loop reads CASSYGLGNTEAFF. DNA of the CDR3: TGTGCCAGCAGCTACGGCCTAGGGAACACTGAAGCTTTCTTT.

The chain uses TRBV6-5 and TRBJ2-4; 8 bases align to TRBD2. The junction had 10 bases not matched to a gene; V was cut back by 6 bases and J by 6 bases. CDR1 is MNHEY, CDR2 SVGAGI, per germline. The CDR3 is made up of 15 amino acids. Here the CDR3 reads CASSPPGAGGNIQYF. CDR3 in DNA: TGTGCCAGCAGCCCCCCCGGGGCGGGGGGAAACATTCAGTACTTC.

The rearrangement joins TRBV7-8 to TRBJ2-5; 12 bases fit TRBD1. The germline gives CDR1 SGHVS, CDR2 FQNEAQ. This CDR3 comprises 17 residues. With V trimmed by 6 bases and J by 5 bases, 13 bases remained unmatched. The DNA of the CDR3 is TGTGCCAGCAGACAAAAGTACGGGACAGGGGGCCGGGAGACCCAGTACTTC. The encoded protein is CASRQKYGTGGRETQYF.

The rearrangement uses TRBV9 and TRBJ2-5, with D maybe TRBD2 (6 bases). Germline V gene lookup returns CDR1 SGDLS and CDR2 YYNGEE. This CDR3 is built from 16 residues. Trimming stripped 0 bases from V and 4 bases from J, with 16 bases between. The CDR3 reads CASSVGLGGVTETQYF. The CDR3, as DNA: TGTGCCAGCAGCGTAGGTCTGGGAGGAGTTACAGAGACCCAGTACTTC.

The chain has TRBV5-8 and TRBJ2-3; TRBD1 is a possible D gene (6 bases). The germline CDR1 and CDR2 sequences are SGHTS and YDEGEE. Trimming shortened V by 4 bases and J by 2 bases, and 14 bases separated the two germline ends. CDR3 length: 15 residues. CDR3 protein: CASSLGTFDTDTQYF. The CDR3 coding sequence is TGTGCCAGCAGCCTCGGGACATTCGACACAGATACGCAGTATTTT.

V usage is TRBV5-1 and J usage is TRBJ2-3, with a possible D match to TRBD2 (6 bases). CDR1 SGHRS and CDR2 YFSETQ come from the germline V gene. The CDR3 spans 14 residues. V lost 2 bases and J lost 2, with 9 bases in between. The CDR3 DNA sequence: TGCGCCAGCAGCTTTGCGGGAAACACAGATACGCAGTATTTT. This codes for CASSFAGNTDTQYF.

The rearrangement links TRBV14 to TRBJ2-7; D uncertain. V lost 4 bases to trimming and J lost 3 bases, with 19 bases between them. CDR1 and CDR2 (germline): SGHDN, FVKESK. The CDR3 contains 16 residues. CDR3 nucleotide sequence: TGTGCCAGCAGCCTCGACAAGCTCCCACTCCGCTACGAGCAGTACGTC. Its protein is CASSLDKLPLRYEQYV.

The chain has TRBV15 and TRBJ1-5; D is uncertain. The CDR3 is made up of 14 amino acids. The ends were cut back, 4 bases at V and 0 bases at J, with 7 bases in the middle. Germline assignment: CDR1 LNHNV and CDR2 YYDKDF (reference sequence). CDR3 sequence (DNA): TGTGCCACCAGCAAGGACCCTAGCAATCAGCCCCAGCATTTT. Protein product: CATSKDPSNQPQHF.

The chain has TRBV2 and TRBJ2-5; D is perhaps TRBD1 (5 bases). Germline V gene sequence: CDR1 SNHLY, CDR2 FYNNEI. Trimming left V 4 bases short and J 5 bases short, with 14 bases between. The CDR3 spans 14 residues. Here the CDR3 reads CASSVGRGIETQYF. CDR3 in DNA: TGTGCCAGCAGTGTAGGAAGGGGTATCGAGACCCAGTACTTC. Complete variable domain (other parts from reference TRBV2 and TRBJ2-5): EPEVTQTPSHQVTQMGQEVILRCVPISNHLYFYWYRQILGQKVEFLVSFYNNEISEKSEIFDDQFSVERPDGSNFTLKIRSTKLEDSAMYFCASSVGRGIETQYFGPGTRLLVL.

There are a few counts of this clone. This sequence joins TRBV6-5 and TRBJ1-6, with 7 bases lining up with TRBD1. The CDR3 loop spans 15 amino acids. The trim removed 1 base at V and 7 bases at J, leaving 4 bases unmatched. CDR1 is MNHEY, CDR2 SVGAGI, per germline. This CDR3 is CASSYYRGWNSPLHF. The CDR3 DNA is TGTGCCAGCAGTTACTACAGGGGCTGGAATTCACCCCTCCACTTT.

The J gene is TRBJ1-1, the V gene TRBV10-3; D ambiguous. Germline CDR1 is ENHRY and CDR2 is SYGVKD. The CDR3 spans 12 residues. Trimming cost V 9 bases and J 1 base, with 9 bases left between them. The CDR3 DNA is TGTGCCATAGGCTACACGAACACTGAAGCTTTCTTT. Protein sequence: CAIGYTNTEAFF.

The chain is built from TRBV4-3 and TRBJ1-6, with a possible D match to TRBD1 (5 bases). The CDR3 runs to 15 residues. The germline CDR1 and CDR2 sequences are LGHNA and YSLEER. Trimming cost V 1 base and J 8 bases, with 12 bases left between them. The CDR3 DNA reads as TGCGCCAGCAGCCAAGGGGATCGGACATATTCACCCCTCCACTTT. As protein: CASSQGDRTYSPLHF.

The chain joins TRBV7-2 to TRBJ2-2, with 9 bases matching TRBD1. V lost 8 bases to trimming and J lost 4 bases; unmatched junction nucleotides: 8. The CDR3 runs 15 residues. Germline lookup yields CDR1 SGHTA and CDR2 FQGNSA. CDR3 coding DNA: TGTGCCAGCGTCACAGGGGGCTGGGGCACCGGGGAGCTGTTTTTT. It specifies CASVTGGWGTGELFF.

This chain links TRBV30 with TRBJ2-7, with D perhaps matching TRBD2 (7 bases). There are 16 residues in the CDR3. Per germline, CDR1 GTSNPN and CDR2 SVGIG (reference sequence). Deletions cut 0 bases from V and 5 bases from J, with 20 bases between. The CDR3 loop is CAWSVRGGAGYDEQYV. In DNA form, the CDR3 reads TGTGCCTGGAGTGTACGTGGGGGGGCTGGTTACGACGAGCAGTACGTC.

The CDR3 DNA follows: TGTGCCAGCAGTGAAAGACGAAATCAGCCCCAGCATTTT. It translates to CASSERRNQPQHF. V gene TRBV6-1 combines with J gene TRBJ1-5; D unresolved. The germline V gene has CDR1 MNHNS and CDR2 SASEGT. CDR3 length equals 13 residues. Trimming left V 2 bases short and J 4 bases short, with 6 bases between.

In DNA, the CDR3 is TGTGCCAGCTCACCATCGGTATCGGAATCCTATGGCTACACCTTC. Translation gives CASSPSVSESYGYTF. J is TRBJ1-2 and V is TRBV18; no reliable D call. V dropped 2 bases and J dropped 4 bases, with 14 bases sitting between them. The CDR3 sequence is 15 residues long. CDR1 and CDR2 (germline): KGHSH, LQKENI.

The chain carries TRBV5-7 and TRBJ1-2; D might be TRBD1 (5 bases). TRBV5-7 is an open reading frame whose function is uncertain. V dropped 3 bases and J dropped 1 base, with 10 bases sitting between them. This CDR3 region has 14 residues. As DNA, the CDR3 is TGTGCCAGCAGCTCTCAGGGTAGTAACTATGGCTACACCTTC. Its protein product is CASSSQGSNYGYTF.

In DNA, the CDR3 is TGTGCCAGCAGAGGGGGTAGTGATCAGCCCCAGCATTTT. Its protein is CASRGGSDQPQHF. This chain uses TRBV6-6 with TRBJ1-5, with D perhaps TRBD1 (6 bases). Trimming left V 6 bases short and J 5 bases short, with 11 bases between. Germline lookup yields CDR1 MNHNY and CDR2 SVGAGI (reference sequence). CDR3 length: 13 amino acids.

The rearrangement uses TRBV6-5 and TRBJ1-1, with TRBD1 matching over 8 bases. The CDR3 extends over 11 amino acids. Per germline, CDR1 MNHEY and CDR2 SVGAGI. V shed 5 bases and J 10 bases; nucleotides not matched to a gene: 3. In DNA, the CDR3 is TGTGCCAGCAGTAAACAGGGGGTAGCTTTCTTT. Its protein product is CASSKQGVAFF.

The chain joins TRBV7-3 to TRBJ1-1; 7 bases align to TRBD1. This CDR3 comprises 15 residues. The V gene end was trimmed by 2 bases and the J gene end by 9 bases; junction bases not matched to a gene: 12. Germline V CDR1 and CDR2: SGHTA, FQGTGA. DNA for the CDR3: TGTGCCAGCAGCTTAGATGGGAAGAAAGGGGGCAAAGCTTTCTTT. Residues: CASSLDGKKGGKAFF. The variable domain in full, with the rest retrieved from reference TRBV7-3 and TRBJ1-1, is GAGVSQTPSNKVTEKGKYVELRCDPISGHTALYWYRQSLGQGPEFLIYFQGTGAADDSGLPNDRFFAVRPEGSVSTLKIQRTERGDSAVYLCASSLDGKKGGKAFFGQGTRLTVV.

The CDR3 region has the DNA TGTGCCAGCAGTGAATTGGGGCGGGCAGGGTCCTACGAGCAGTACTTC. Its protein product is CASSELGRAGSYEQYF. The chain is built from TRBV6-1 and TRBJ2-7; the D gene could be TRBD1 or TRBD2 (5 bases each). The CDR3 consists of 16 residues. Germline V gene data show CDR1 as MNHNS and CDR2 as SASEGT. Trimming shortened V by 2 bases and J by 1 base, and 15 bases separated the two germline ends.

The V and J genes are TRBV19 and TRBJ2-1, with D tentatively TRBD1 (6 bases). The CDR3 consists of 12 residues. Germline-derived CDR1 and CDR2 are LNHDA and SQIVND (reference sequence). V was trimmed by 3 bases and J by 10 bases, leaving 10 bases between them. CDR3 bases: TGTGCCAGTAGTATGCAGGGGTACGAGCAGTTCTTC. Amino acids: CASSMQGYEQFF.

This CDR3 is CASSTIPGANVLTF. DNA for the CDR3: TGTGCCAGCAGTACGATACCTGGGGCCAACGTCCTGACTTTC. The chain links TRBV27 to TRBJ2-6, with D unclear. The germline V gene has CDR1 MNHEY and CDR2 SMNVEV (reference sequence). CDR3 length: 14 residues. Trimming took off 5 bases at V and 2 bases at J, with 7 bases between the two ends.

This chain connects TRBV5-1 to TRBJ2-7, with 7 bases aligning to TRBD1. The CDR3 loop spans 14 amino acids. The germline V gene encodes CDR1 SGHRS and CDR2 YFSETQ. Trimming at V came to 7 bases and at J to 2 bases, leaving 9 bases not matched to a gene. CDR3 amino acids: CASGSGGRTYEQYF. CDR3 coding DNA: TGCGCCAGCGGGTCAGGGGGTCGAACCTACGAGCAGTACTTC.

The chain is built from TRBV6-6 and TRBJ2-7; 10 nucleotides line up with TRBD1. The germline V gene encodes CDR1 MNHNY and CDR2 SVGAGI (reference sequence). The length of the CDR3 is 14 residues. The CDR3 sequence is CTSRRGQGAYEQYV. CDR3 sequence (DNA): TGTACCAGCAGGAGAGGACAGGGGGCCTACGAGCAGTACGTC.

The rearrangement links TRBV9 to TRBJ2-3, with unresolved D. Trimming pared 3 bases from V and 4 bases from J, leaving 12 bases between. This CDR3 region has 14 residues. Per germline, CDR1 SGDLS and CDR2 YYNGEE. In DNA, the CDR3 is TGTGCCAGCAGCGCCCAGGCTTTCGCAGATACGCAGTATTTT. This encodes CASSAQAFADTQYF.

The chain couples TRBV5-8 to TRBJ2-7, with D perhaps matching TRBD1 (6 bases). Trimming stripped 7 bases from V and 0 bases from J, with 17 bases between. Germline V gene sequence: CDR1 SGHTS, CDR2 YDEGEE. The CDR3 sequence is 15 residues long. The CDR3, as DNA: TGTGCCAGCGAGCCCCTAACAGGGACCTCCTACGAGCAGTACTTC. This translates into CASEPLTGTSYEQYF.

The rearrangement joins TRBV10-3 to TRBJ2-1; maybe TRBD2 (5 bases). Germline V gene data show CDR1 as ENHRY and CDR2 as SYGVKD. The ends were cut back, 5 bases at V and 1 base at J, with 12 bases in the middle. This CDR3 has 15 amino acids. The CDR3 nucleotides are TGTGCCATCAGTTCGACCCCGGGGTCCTACAATGAGCAGTTCTTC. Translation gives CAISSTPGSYNEQFF.

The genes are TRBV25-1 and TRBJ2-1; 10 bases fit TRBD2. Germline-derived CDR1 and CDR2 are MGHDK and SYGVNS. The CDR3 extends over 15 amino acids. J lost 6 bases, V lost 6 bases, and 8 bases had no gene match. This CDR3 reads CASSTLAGVGNEQFF. CDR3 in DNA: TGTGCCAGCAGCACCCTAGCGGGGGTTGGCAATGAGCAGTTCTTC.